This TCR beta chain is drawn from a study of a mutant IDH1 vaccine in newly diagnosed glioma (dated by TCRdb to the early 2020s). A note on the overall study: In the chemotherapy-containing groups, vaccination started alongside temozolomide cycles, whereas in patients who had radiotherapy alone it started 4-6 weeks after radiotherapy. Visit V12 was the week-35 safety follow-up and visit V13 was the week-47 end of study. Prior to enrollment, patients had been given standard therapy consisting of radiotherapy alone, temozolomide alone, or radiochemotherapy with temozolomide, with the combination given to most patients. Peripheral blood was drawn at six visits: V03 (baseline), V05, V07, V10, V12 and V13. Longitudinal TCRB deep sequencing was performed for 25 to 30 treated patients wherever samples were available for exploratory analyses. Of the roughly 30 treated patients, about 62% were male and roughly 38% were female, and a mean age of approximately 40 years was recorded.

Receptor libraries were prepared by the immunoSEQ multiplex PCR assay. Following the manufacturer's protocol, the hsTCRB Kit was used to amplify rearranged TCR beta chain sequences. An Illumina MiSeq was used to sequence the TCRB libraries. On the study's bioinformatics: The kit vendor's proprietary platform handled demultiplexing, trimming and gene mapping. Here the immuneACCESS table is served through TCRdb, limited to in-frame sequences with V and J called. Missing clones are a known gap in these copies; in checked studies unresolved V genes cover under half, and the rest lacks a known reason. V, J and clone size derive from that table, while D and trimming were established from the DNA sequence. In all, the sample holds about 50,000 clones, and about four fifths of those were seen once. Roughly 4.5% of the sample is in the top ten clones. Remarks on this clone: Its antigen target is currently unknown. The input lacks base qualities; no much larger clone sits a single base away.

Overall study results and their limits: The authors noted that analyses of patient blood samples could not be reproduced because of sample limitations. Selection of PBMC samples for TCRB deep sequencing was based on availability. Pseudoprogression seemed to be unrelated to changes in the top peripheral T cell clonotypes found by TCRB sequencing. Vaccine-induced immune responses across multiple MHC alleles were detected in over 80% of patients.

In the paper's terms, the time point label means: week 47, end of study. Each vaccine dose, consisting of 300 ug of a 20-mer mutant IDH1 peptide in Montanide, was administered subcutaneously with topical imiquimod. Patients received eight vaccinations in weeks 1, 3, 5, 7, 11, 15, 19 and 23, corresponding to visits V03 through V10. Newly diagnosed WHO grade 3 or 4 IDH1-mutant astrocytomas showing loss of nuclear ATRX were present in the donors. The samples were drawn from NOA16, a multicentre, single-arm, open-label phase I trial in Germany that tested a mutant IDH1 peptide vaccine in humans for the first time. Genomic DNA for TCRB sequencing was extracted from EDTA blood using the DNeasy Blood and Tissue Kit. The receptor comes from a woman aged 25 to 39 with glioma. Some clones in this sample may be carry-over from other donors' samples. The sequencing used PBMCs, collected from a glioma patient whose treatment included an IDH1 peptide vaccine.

DNA sequence: TGTGCCAGCAGTGTATGGGACAGGGGGTACGAGCAGTACTTC. It translates to CASSVWDRGYEQYF. The sequence is built from TRBV6-1 and TRBJ2-7, and 11 bases in between align with TRBD1. Trimmed from V: 4 bases; trimmed from J: 4 bases; junction bases lacking a gene match: 3. The CDR3 numbers 14 residues from cysteine through phenylalanine. Only the CDR3 DNA is retained, 42 bases long and in frame from the first base. The CDR1 and CDR2 encoded by the germline V gene are MNHNS and SASEGT.